A single sample gave rise to the 16 T cell receptor beta chains below, sequenced in a study of T cells in Graves' hyperthyroidism and ophthalmopathy. The investigators amplified TCR beta CDR3 regions from RNA transcripts. During a first-round RT-PCR of the TCR CDR3, the HTBI primer set was used. One entry per CDR3 protein, called by TCRdb with MiXCR from the multiplex PCR reads. Seen here are some 530,000 distinct CDR3 sequences, 20% to 25% observed once, and the top ten hold less than 65%. Specimen: blood. Receptors were obtained from a woman between 65 and 79 years old with Graves' ophthalmopathy.

This clonotype showed up just a few times. CDR3 nucleotide sequence: TGTGCCAGCCGAAACGGACGGCTCAAAAACATTCAGTACTTC. This codes for CASRNGRLKNIQYF. The genes are TRBV12-3 or TRBV12-4 and TRBJ2-4, with unresolved D. V lost 8 bases and J lost 3, with 14 bases in between. The CDR3 is 14 residues long.

This clonotype occurred many times. V usage is TRBV2 and J usage is TRBJ1-4, with no clear D. The CDR3 length is 16 residues. The V end was cut by 4 bases, the J end by 3 bases, with 15 bases between. Germline CDR1 SNHLY, CDR2 FYNNEI. The CDR3 loop is CASSVRVLGSNEKLFF. CDR3 DNA sequence: TGTGCCAGCAGTGTCCGCGTGTTGGGGTCTAATGAAAAACTGTTTTTT.

J is TRBJ2-2 and V is TRBV15; 9 positions agree with TRBD1. The length of the CDR3 is 14 residues. Germline values: CDR1 LNHNV, CDR2 YYDKDF (reference sequence). Unmatched junction bases numbered 3, after V lost 4 bases and J lost 6 bases. The CDR3 DNA sequence: TGTGCCACCAGCATACGGACAGGGGCCGGGGAGCTGTTTTTT. It encodes CATSIRTGAGELFF.

This clonotype was picked up a small number of times. V is TRBV3-1 and J is TRBJ2-3, with D hard to call. This CDR3 has 13 amino acids. Trimming took 0 bases from V and 7 from J, leaving 8 bases between them. Germline V gene lookup returns CDR1 LGHDT and CDR2 YNNKEL (reference sequence). CDR3 DNA: TGTGCCAGCAGCCAAGAGGGTAGGAATACGCAGTATTTT. This translates into CASSQEGRNTQYF.

The rearrangement joins TRBV11-1 to TRBJ2-2; D is tentatively TRBD1 or TRBD2 (5 bases each). The CDR3 is 15 amino acids. The ends were cut back, 1 base at V and 4 bases at J, with 10 bases in the middle. CDR1 and CDR2 (germline): SGHAT, FQDESV (reference sequence). DNA for the CDR3: TGTGCCAGCAGCTTAGTCCCAGGGAGCACCGGGGAGCTGTTTTTT. Translating gives CASSLVPGSTGELFF.

This clonotype was seen only a few times. The chain employs TRBV12-3 or TRBV12-4 and TRBJ1-2, with D unclear. This CDR3 is built from 11 residues. With 5 bases removed from V and 6 bases from J, the gap between germline ends came to 7 bases. Here the CDR3 reads CASSIGNGYTF. Written as DNA, the CDR3 is TGTGCCAGCAGTATAGGAAATGGCTACACCTTC.

The chain links TRBV24-1 to TRBJ2-2; the D gene is possibly TRBD1 (5 bases). CDR1 is KGHDR and CDR2 is SFDVKD in the germline V gene. V lost 0 bases and J lost 4, with 8 bases in between. CDR3 length: 15 amino acids. The CDR3 coding sequence is TGTGCCACCAGTGATTTGGGACACGGCACCGGGGAGCTGTTTTTT. Amino acids: CATSDLGHGTGELFF.

This clonotype was counted only a few times. Here the CDR3 reads CASRDREYSPLHF. CDR3 bases: TGTGCCAGCAGGGACAGGGAATATTCACCCCTCCACTTT. The gene calls are TRBV7-2 and TRBJ1-6; 8 bases agree with TRBD1. Germline V gene data show CDR1 as SGHTA and CDR2 as FQGNSA. The CDR3 consists of 13 residues. The V gene end was trimmed by 6 bases and the J gene end by 8 bases; junction bases not matched to a gene: 3. The variable domain in full, completed from reference TRBV7-2 and TRBJ1-6, reads GAGVSQSPSNKVTEKGKDVELRCDPISGHTALYWYRQSLGQGLEFLIYFQGNSAPDKSGLPSDRFSAERTGGSVSTLTIQRTQQEDSAVYLCASRDREYSPLHFGNGTRLTVT.

This clonotype has ten or more counts. The chain links TRBV7-9 to TRBJ2-1; the D is unclear. The germline gives CDR1 SEHNR, CDR2 FQNEAQ (reference sequence). The CDR3 runs 13 residues. Trimming stripped 6 bases from V and 5 bases from J, with 11 bases between. The DNA for the CDR3 is TGTGCCAGCAGGAAAGGGTTGAACAATGAGCAGTTCTTC. Its protein product is CASRKGLNNEQFF. Together with reference TRBV7-9 and TRBJ2-1, the CDR3 gives the full variable domain: DTGVSQNPRHKITKRGQNVTFRCDPISEHNRLYWYRQTLGQGPEFLTYFQNEAQLEKSRLLSDRFSAERPKGSFSTLEIQRTEQGDSAMYLCASRKGLNNEQFFGPGTRLTVL.

This clonotype was recorded a few times. J is TRBJ2-3 and V is TRBV4-3, with D hard to call. Germline CDR1 LGHNA, CDR2 YSLEER. V was pared by 1 base and J by 6 bases, with 8 bases between. The CDR3 totals 13 residues. CDR3 protein: CASSQVIQDTQYF. DNA for the CDR3: TGCGCCAGCAGCCAAGTAATTCAGGATACGCAGTATTTT.

V usage is TRBV28 and J usage is TRBJ1-4; possibly TRBD1 for D (5 bases). Germline loops: CDR1 MDHEN, CDR2 SYDVKM. V lost 2 bases to trimming and J lost 7 bases, with 20 bases between them. This CDR3 region has 17 residues. The CDR3 here is CASSLGVRGGRGEKLFF. The CDR3 DNA sequence: TGTGCCAGCAGTTTAGGGGTGAGGGGTGGCCGTGGTGAAAAACTGTTTTTT.

This clonotype has a handful of counts. The CDR3 bases are TGCAGCGTCATACAGGCTATGAACACTGAAGCTTTCTTT. Translating gives CSVIQAMNTEAFF. The chain links TRBV29-1 to TRBJ1-1; possibly TRBD1 for D (5 bases). The CDR3 consists of 13 residues. Trimming took off 6 bases at V and 0 bases at J, with 11 bases between the two ends. The germline CDR1 and CDR2 sequences are SQVTM and ANQGSEA. The variable domain in full, with the rest retrieved from reference TRBV29-1 and TRBJ1-1, is SAVISQKPSRDICQRGTSLTIQCQVDSQVTMMFWYRQQPGQSLTLIATANQGSEATYESGFVIDKFPISRPNLTFSTLTVSNMSPEDSSIYLCSVIQAMNTEAFFGQGTRLTVV.

The chain couples TRBV2 to TRBJ2-1; D gene unclear. Per germline, CDR1 SNHLY and CDR2 FYNNEI. V shed 8 bases and J shed 10 bases, with 18 bases lying between them. The CDR3 has 13 residues. The CDR3 spells CASEAVVDWEQFF. The CDR3 DNA sequence: TGTGCCAGCGAGGCAGTGGTCGATTGGGAGCAGTTCTTC.

The rearrangement joins TRBV11-1 to TRBJ2-3; 9 bases match TRBD2. Per germline, CDR1 SGHAT and CDR2 FQDESV (reference sequence). V lost 1 base and J lost 6; bases outside the gene matches: 5. The CDR3 length is 15 residues. The DNA of the CDR3 is TGTGCCAGCAGCTTAGTAGCGGGAGTTCGGGATACGCAGTATTTT. Its protein product is CASSLVAGVRDTQYF. Combining the CDR3 with reference TRBV11-1 and TRBJ2-3 gives the whole variable domain EAEVAQSPRYKITEKSQAVAFWCDPISGHATLYWYRQILGQGPELLVQFQDESVVDDSQLPKDRFSAERLKGVDSTLKIQPAELGDSAMYLCASSLVAGVRDTQYFGPGTRLTVL.

This chain links TRBV7-9 with TRBJ2-5; D is uncertain. The germline V gene has CDR1 SEHNR and CDR2 FQNEAQ (reference sequence). Trimming removed 4 bases at V and 8 bases at J, with 17 bases between. The CDR3 extends over 14 amino acids. The CDR3 here is CASSSHEITSTQYF. In nucleotides, the CDR3 is TGTGCCAGCAGCTCCCACGAAATAACAAGTACCCAGTACTTC. Using reference TRBV7-9 and TRBJ2-5 for the parts outside the CDR3, the full variable domain is DTGVSQNPRHKITKRGQNVTFRCDPISEHNRLYWYRQTLGQGPEFLTYFQNEAQLEKSRLLSDRFSAERPKGSFSTLEIQRTEQGDSAMYLCASSSHEITSTQYFGPGTRLLVL.

The chain couples TRBV4-1 to TRBJ2-2, with D uncertain. This CDR3 is built from 13 residues. Between the trimmed V and J ends, which lost 5 bases and 1 base, there was a span of 5 bases. Germline CDR1 MGHRA, CDR2 YSYEKL. CDR3 coding DNA: TGCGCCAGCAGCTGGCGGAACACCGGGGAGCTGTTTTTT. This gives the protein CASSWRNTGELFF.